What follows are 5 T cell receptor beta chains derived from one specimen sequenced in a study of blood T cells in healthy people across ages. Then a second PCR, running roughly 7 to 11 cycles, was carried out with a sample-barcoded 5' primer and a J-beta primer mix. TCRdb itself ran the 5' RACE reads through MiXCR, one entry per CDR3 protein. The sample yields 1 million to 1.2 million distinct CDR3 sequences, roughly two fifths seen once. Sequenced sample: blood. These receptors came from a man younger than 30 in good health.

The genes are TRBV7-6 and TRBJ2-7; no firm D call. The CDR3 consists of 13 residues. Germline V lookup: CDR1 SGHVS, CDR2 FNYEAQ. Trimming shortened V by 1 base and J by 3 bases, and 7 bases separated the two germline ends. The chain's CDR3 is CASSLEQSYEQYF. CDR3 DNA: TGTGCCAGCAGCTTAGAGCAAAGCTACGAGCAGTACTTC.

The CDR3 here is CSAAQAIRGREKLFF. CDR3 DNA: TGCAGTGCAGCACAGGCCATTCGCGGCCGTGAAAAACTGTTTTTT. The genes are TRBV20-1 and TRBJ1-4; D possibly corresponds to TRBD1 (5 bases). The ends were cut back, 6 bases at V and 7 bases at J, with 21 bases in the middle. The CDR3 is 15 amino acids. The germline CDR1 and CDR2 sequences are DFQATT and SNEGSKA (reference sequence).

The V gene is TRBV4-1, the J gene TRBJ1-6; D remains ambiguous. The CDR3 has 16 amino acids. Germline CDR1 reads MGHRA; CDR2 reads YSYEKL. Trimming took 6 bases from V and 9 from J, leaving 21 bases between them. CDR3 region: CASSPLGLLSVSPLHF. The CDR3 DNA reads as TGCGCCAGCAGTCCTCTGGGCCTCCTCTCGGTTTCACCCCTCCACTTT.

This clonotype was detected many times. At one of its ends the junction is not consistent with the germline gene, which may arise from a read error. The CDR3 DNA is TGTGCCAGCAGCCAAGACAGGGGCACCTACAATGAGCAGTTCTTC. This translates into CASSQDRGTYNEQFF. This chain links TRBV4-3 with TRBJ2-1; 8 nucleotides agree with TRBD1. The CDR3 loop spans 15 amino acids. Looked up from germline, CDR1 is LGHNA and CDR2 is YSLEER.

This sequence joins TRBV5-1 and TRBJ2-5, with 7 bases that match TRBD1. The J call may be wrong; the DNA end is better matched by TRBJ2-7. This CDR3 has 13 residues. Germline V gene sequence: CDR1 SGHRS, CDR2 YFSETQ. This CDR3 reads CASRPGQEDEQYF. Written as DNA, the CDR3 is TGCGCCAGCAGGCCCGGACAGGAGGACGAGCAGTACTTC.